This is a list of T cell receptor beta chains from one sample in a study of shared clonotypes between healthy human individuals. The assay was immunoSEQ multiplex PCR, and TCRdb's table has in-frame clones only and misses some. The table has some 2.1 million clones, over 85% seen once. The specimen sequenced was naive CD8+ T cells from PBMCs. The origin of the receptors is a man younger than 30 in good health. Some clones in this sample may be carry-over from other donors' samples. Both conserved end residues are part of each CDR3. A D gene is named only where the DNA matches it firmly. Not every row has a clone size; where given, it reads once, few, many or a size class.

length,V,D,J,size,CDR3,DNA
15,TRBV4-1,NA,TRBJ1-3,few,CASSQMESAGNTIYF,TGCGCCAGCAGCCAGATGGAAAGTGCTGGAAACACCATATATTTT
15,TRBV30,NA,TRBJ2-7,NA,CAWSVLEGAVYEQYF,TGTGCCTGGAGTGTACTGGAGGGGGCCGTGTATGAGCAGTACTTC
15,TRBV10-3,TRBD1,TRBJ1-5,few,CAISESVRGDQPQHF,TGTGCCATCAGTGAGTCAGTCAGGGGGGATCAGCCCCAGCATTTT
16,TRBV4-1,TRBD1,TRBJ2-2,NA,CASSRSPGQGTGELFF,TGCGCCAGCAGCCGATCACCGGGACAGGGGACCGGGGAGCTGTTTTTT
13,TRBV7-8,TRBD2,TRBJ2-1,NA,CASRSGRAGEQFF,TGTGCCAGCAGAAGCGGGAGGGCCGGTGAGCAGTTCTTC
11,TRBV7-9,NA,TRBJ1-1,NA,CASSLTTEAFF,TGTGCCAGCAGCTTAACCACTGAAGCTTTCTTT
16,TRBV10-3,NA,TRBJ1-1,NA,CAISEYFQDLNTEAFF,TGTGCCATCAGTGAATATTTTCAGGACCTGAACACTGAAGCTTTCTTT
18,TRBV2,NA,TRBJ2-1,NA,CASSEAGGSSVVYNEQFF,TGTGCCAGCAGTGAAGCAGGGGGGAGTAGTGTGGTGTACAATGAGCAGTTCTTC
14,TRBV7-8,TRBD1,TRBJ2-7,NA,CASSAGTGSYEQYF,TGTGCCAGCAGCGCCGGGACAGGGTCCTACGAGCAGTACTTC
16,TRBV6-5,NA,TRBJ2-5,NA,CASSYSGTAFQETQYF,TGTGCCAGCAGTTACTCTGGTACAGCTTTCCAAGAGACCCAGTACTTC
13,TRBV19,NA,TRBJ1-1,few,CASSIGGNTEAFF,TGTGCCAGTAGTATAGGGGGGAACACTGAAGCTTTCTTT
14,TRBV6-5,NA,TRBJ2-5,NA,CASSSQPGPETQYF,TGTGCCAGCAGTTCCCAGCCGGGGCCAGAGACCCAGTACTTC
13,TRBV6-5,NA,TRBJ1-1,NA,CASSIARHTEAFF,TGTGCCAGCAGCATCGCCCGGCACACTGAAGCTTTCTTT
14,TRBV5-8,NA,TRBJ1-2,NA,CASSRSNYRDGYTF,TGTGCCAGCAGCCGCTCGAATTACAGGGACGGCTACACCTTC
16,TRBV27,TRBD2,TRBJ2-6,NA,CASSFEGRAGANVLTF,TGTGCCAGCAGTTTTGAGGGGAGGGCTGGGGCCAACGTCCTGACTTTC
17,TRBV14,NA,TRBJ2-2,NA,CASSQGTLGGVTGELFF,TGTGCCAGCAGCCAAGGAACTCTCGGGGGAGTTACCGGGGAGCTGTTTTTT
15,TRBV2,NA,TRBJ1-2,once,CASSEYRTGNYGYTF,TGTGCCAGCAGTGAATACCGGACGGGCAACTATGGCTACACCTTC
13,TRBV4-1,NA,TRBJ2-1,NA,CASSQDWSLEQFF,TGCGCCAGCAGCCAAGACTGGTCCCTTGAGCAGTTCTTC
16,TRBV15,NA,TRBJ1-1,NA,CATSSNRDIMNTEAFF,TGTGCCACCAGCAGCAACAGGGATATCATGAACACTGAAGCTTTCTTT
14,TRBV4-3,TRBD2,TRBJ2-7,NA,CASSALAGGHEQYF,TGCGCCAGCAGCGCACTAGCGGGAGGGCACGAGCAGTACTTC
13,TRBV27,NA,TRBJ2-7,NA,CASSPGPNYEQYF,TGTGCCAGCAGTCCAGGGCCTAATTACGAGCAGTACTTC
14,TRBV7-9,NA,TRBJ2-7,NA,CASSRNSGSYEQYF,TGTGCCAGCAGCCGGAACAGTGGCTCCTACGAGCAGTACTTC
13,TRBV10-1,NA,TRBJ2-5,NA,CASSAPGHATQYF,TGCGCCAGCAGTGCGCCGGGACATGCGACCCAGTACTTC
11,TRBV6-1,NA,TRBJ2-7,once,CASNGYYEQYF,TGTGCCAGCAACGGTTACTACGAGCAGTACTTC
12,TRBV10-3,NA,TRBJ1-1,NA,CAISDLNTEAFF,TGTGCCATCAGTGATTTGAACACTGAAGCTTTCTTT
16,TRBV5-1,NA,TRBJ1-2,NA,CASSSKRTGSPTGYTF,TGCGCCAGCAGCTCGAAACGTACAGGGTCCCCGACTGGCTACACCTTC
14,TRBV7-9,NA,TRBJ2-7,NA,CASSLGSGSYEQYF,TGTGCCAGCAGCTTAGGGTCAGGCTCCTACGAGCAGTACTTC
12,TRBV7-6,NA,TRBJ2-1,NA,CASSLDHGEQFF,TGTGCCAGCAGCTTAGACCACGGTGAGCAGTTCTTC
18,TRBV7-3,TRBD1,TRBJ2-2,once,CASSLKGPGTGNTGELFF,TGTGCCAGCAGCTTAAAGGGCCCCGGGACAGGGAACACCGGGGAGCTGTTTTTT
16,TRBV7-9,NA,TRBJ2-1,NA,CASSGVQGNDYNEQFF,TGTGCCAGCAGCGGAGTCCAGGGTAATGATTACAATGAGCAGTTCTTC
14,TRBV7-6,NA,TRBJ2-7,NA,CASSGGEAAYEQYF,TGTGCCAGCAGCGGTGGGGAGGCCGCCTACGAGCAGTACTTC
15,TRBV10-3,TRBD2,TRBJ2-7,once,CAISDPAGTSGEQYF,TGTGCCATCAGTGATCCGGCAGGGACTAGTGGGGAGCAGTACTTC
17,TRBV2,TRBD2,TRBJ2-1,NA,CASREGLAGGSYNEQFF,TGTGCCAGCAGGGAGGGACTAGCGGGAGGCTCCTACAATGAGCAGTTCTTC
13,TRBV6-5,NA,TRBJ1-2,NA,CASSNMGLGGYTF,TGTGCCAGCAGTAATATGGGTTTAGGGGGCTACACCTTC